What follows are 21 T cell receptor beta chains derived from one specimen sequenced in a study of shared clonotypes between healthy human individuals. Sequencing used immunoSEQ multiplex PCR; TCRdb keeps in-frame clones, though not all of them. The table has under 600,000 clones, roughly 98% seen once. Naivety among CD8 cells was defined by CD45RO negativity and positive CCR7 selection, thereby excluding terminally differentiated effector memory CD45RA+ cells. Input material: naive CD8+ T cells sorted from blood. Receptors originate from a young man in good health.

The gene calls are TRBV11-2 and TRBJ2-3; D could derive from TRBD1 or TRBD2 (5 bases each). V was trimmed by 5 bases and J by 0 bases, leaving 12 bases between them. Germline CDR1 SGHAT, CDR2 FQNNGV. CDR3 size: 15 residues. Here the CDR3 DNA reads TGTGCCAGCAGCCAACTTTGGGGGAGCACAGATACGCAGTATTTT. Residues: CASSQLWGSTDTQYF.

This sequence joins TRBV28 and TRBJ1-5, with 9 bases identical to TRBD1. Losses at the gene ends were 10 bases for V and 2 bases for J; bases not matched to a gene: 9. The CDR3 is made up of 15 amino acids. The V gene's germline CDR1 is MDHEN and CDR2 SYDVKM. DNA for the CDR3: TGTGCCATCGCGAAAAGGACAGGGGGCAATCAGCCCCAGCATTTT. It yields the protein CAIAKRTGGNQPQHF.

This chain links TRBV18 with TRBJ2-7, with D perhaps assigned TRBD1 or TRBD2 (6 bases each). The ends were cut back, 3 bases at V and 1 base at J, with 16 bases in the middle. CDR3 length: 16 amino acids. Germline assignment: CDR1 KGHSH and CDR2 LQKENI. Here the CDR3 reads CASSPGGRGLSYEQYF. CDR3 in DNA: TGTGCCAGCTCACCCGGGGGCAGGGGCCTTTCCTACGAGCAGTACTTC.

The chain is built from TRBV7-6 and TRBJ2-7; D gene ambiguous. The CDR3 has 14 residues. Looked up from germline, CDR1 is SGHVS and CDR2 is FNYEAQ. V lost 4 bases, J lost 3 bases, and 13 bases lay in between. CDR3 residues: CASSSESGSYEQYF. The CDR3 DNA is TGTGCCAGCAGCTCCGAATCGGGTAGCTACGAGCAGTACTTC. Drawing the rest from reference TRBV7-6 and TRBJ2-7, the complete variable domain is GAGVSQSPRYKVTKRGQDVALRCDPISGHVSLYWYRQALGQGPEFLTYFNYEAQQDKSGLPNDRFSAERPEGSISTLTIQRTEQRDSAMYRCASSSESGSYEQYFGPGTRLTVT.

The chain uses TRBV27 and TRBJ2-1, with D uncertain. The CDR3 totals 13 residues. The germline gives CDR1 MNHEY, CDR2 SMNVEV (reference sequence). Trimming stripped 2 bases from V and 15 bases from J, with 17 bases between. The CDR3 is CASSLADGRARFF. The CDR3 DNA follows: TGTGCCAGCAGTTTAGCGGATGGTCGGGCTCGGTTCTTC.

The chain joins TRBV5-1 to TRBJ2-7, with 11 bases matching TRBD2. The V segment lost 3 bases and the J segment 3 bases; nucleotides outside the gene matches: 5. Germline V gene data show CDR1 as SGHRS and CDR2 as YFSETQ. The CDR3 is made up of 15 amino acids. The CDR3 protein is CASSSETSGDYEQYF. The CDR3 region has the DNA TGCGCCAGCAGCTCCGAGACTAGCGGGGACTACGAGCAGTACTTC.

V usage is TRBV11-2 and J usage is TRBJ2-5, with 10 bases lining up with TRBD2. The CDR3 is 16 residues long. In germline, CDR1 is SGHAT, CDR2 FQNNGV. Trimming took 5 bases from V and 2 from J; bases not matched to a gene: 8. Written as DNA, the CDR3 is TGTGCCAGCAGCATACCGGGACTAGCGTGGCAAGAGACCCAGTACTTC. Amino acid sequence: CASSIPGLAWQETQYF.

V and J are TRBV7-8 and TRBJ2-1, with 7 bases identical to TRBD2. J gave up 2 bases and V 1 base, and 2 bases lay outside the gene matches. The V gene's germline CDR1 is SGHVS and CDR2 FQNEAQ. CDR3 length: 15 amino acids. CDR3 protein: CASSLGGTTYNEQFF. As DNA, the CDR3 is TGTGCCAGCAGCTTAGGCGGGACTACCTACAATGAGCAGTTCTTC.

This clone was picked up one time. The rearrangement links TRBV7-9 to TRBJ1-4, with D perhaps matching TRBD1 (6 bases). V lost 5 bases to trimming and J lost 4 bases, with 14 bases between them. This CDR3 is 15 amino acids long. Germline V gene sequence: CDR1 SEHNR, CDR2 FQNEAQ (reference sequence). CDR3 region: CASSTRGLGNEKLFF. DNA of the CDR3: TGTGCCAGCAGCACCCGGGGGCTCGGTAATGAAAAACTGTTTTTT.

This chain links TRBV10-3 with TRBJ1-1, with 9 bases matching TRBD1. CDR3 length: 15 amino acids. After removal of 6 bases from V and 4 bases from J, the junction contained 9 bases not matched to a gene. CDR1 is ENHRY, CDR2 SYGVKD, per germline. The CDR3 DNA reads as TGTGCCATCAGGGGGACAGGGCTGGTGGGCACTGAAGCTTTCTTT. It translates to CAIRGTGLVGTEAFF.

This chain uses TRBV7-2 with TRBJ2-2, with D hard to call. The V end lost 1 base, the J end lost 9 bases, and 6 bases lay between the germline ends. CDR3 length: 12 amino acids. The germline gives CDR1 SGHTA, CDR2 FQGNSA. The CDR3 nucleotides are TGTGCCAGCAGCTTAGATGGCTGGGAGCTGTTTTTT. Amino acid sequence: CASSLDGWELFF.

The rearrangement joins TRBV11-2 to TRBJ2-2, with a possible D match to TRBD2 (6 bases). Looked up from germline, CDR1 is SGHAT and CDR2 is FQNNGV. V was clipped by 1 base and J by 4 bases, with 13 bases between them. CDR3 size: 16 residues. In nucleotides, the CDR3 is TGTGCCAGCAGCTTAGGTGGGGGGTTGTCCACCGGGGAGCTGTTTTTT. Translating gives CASSLGGGLSTGELFF. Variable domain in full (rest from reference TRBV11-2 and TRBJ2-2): EAGVAQSPRYKIIEKRQSVAFWCNPISGHATLYWYQQILGQGPKLLIQFQNNGVVDDSQLPKDRFSAERLKGVDSTLKIQPAKLEDSAVYLCASSLGGGLSTGELFFGEGSRLTVL.

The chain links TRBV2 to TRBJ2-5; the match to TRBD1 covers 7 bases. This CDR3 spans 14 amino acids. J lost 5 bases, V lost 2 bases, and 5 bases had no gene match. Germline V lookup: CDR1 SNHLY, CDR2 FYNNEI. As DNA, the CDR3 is TGTGCCAGCAGTGAACCGGGCAGGGGGGAGACCCAGTACTTC. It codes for CASSEPGRGETQYF.

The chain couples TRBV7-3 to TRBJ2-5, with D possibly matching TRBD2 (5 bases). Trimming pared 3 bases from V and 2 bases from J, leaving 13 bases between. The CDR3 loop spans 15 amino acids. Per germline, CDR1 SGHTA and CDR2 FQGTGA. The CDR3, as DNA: TGTGCCAGCAGCTTTTTTTCCGGGATACAAGAGACCCAGTACTTC. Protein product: CASSFFSGIQETQYF.

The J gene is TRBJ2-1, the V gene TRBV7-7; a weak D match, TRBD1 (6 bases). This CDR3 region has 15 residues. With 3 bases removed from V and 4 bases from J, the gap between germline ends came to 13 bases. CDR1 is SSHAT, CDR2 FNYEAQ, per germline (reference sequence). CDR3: CASSFRTAAYNEQFF. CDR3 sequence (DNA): TGTGCCAGCAGCTTCAGGACAGCTGCTTACAATGAGCAGTTCTTC.

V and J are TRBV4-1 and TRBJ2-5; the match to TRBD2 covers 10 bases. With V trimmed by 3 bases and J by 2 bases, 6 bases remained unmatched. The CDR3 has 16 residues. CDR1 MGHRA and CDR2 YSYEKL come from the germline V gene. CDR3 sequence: CASSQTLAGLQETQYF. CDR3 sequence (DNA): TGCGCCAGCAGCCAGACACTAGCGGGACTTCAAGAGACCCAGTACTTC.

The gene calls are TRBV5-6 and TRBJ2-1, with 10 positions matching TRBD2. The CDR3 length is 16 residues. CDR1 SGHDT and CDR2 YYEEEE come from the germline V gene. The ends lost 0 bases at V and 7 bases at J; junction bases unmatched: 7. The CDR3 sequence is CASSLGASGSWNEQFF. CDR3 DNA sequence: TGTGCCAGCAGCTTGGGGGCTAGCGGGAGTTGGAATGAGCAGTTCTTC. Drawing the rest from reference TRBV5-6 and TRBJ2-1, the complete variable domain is DAGVTQSPTHLIKTRGQQVTLRCSPKSGHDTVSWYQQALGQGPQFIFQYYEEEERQRGNFPDRFSGHQFPNYSSELNVNALLLGDSALYLCASSLGASGSWNEQFFGPGTRLTVL.

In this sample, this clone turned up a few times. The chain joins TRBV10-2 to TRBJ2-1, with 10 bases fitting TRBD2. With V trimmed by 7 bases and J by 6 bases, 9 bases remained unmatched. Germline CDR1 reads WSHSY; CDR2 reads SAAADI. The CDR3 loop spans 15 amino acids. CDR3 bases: TGCGCCAGCAACGTTCGGAGCGGGAGGGCCAATGAGCAGTTCTTC. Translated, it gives CASNVRSGRANEQFF.

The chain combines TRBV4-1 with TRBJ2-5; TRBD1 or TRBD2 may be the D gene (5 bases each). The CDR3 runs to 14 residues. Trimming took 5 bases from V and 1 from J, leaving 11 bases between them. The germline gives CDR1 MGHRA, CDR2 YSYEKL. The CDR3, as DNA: TGCGCCAGCAGCGAGGGACGGACCCAAGAGACCCAGTACTTC. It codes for CASSEGRTQETQYF.

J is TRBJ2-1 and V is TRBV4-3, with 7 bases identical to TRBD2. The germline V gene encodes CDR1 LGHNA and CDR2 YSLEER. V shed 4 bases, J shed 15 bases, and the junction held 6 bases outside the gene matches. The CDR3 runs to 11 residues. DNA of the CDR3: TGCGCCAGCAGCCTTCATTCGGGGGGGTTCTTC. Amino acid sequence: CASSLHSGGFF.

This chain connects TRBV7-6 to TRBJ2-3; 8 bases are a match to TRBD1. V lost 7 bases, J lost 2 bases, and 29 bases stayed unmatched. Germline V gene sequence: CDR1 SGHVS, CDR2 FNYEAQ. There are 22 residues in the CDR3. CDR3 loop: CASTLGAEGFSRTGSFTDTQYF. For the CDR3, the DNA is TGTGCCAGCACCCTTGGGGCAGAGGGTTTTTCTCGGACAGGGAGCTTCACAGATACGCAGTATTTT.